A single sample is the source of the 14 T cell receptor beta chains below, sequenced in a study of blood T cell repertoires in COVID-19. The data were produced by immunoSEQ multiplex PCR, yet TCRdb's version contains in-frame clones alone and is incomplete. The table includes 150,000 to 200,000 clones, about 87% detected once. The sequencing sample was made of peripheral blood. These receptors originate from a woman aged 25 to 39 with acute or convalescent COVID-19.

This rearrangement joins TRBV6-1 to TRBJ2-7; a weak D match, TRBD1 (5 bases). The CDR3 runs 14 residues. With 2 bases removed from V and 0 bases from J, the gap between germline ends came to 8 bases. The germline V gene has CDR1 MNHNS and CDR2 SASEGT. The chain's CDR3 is CASSETGHSYEQYF. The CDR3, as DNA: TGTGCCAGCAGTGAAACAGGCCACTCCTACGAGCAGTACTTC.

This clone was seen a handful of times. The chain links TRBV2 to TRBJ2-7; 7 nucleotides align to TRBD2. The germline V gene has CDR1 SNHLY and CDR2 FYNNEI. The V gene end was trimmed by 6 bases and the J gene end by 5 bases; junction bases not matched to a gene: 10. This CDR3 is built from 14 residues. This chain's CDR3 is CASSRPAGWDEQYF. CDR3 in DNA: TGTGCCAGCAGCCGTCCAGCGGGATGGGACGAGCAGTACTTC.

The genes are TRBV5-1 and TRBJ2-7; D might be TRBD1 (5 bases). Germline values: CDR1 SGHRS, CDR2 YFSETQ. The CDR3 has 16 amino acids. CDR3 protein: CASRGTFPPSSYEQYF. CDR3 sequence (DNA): TGCGCGAGTAGGGGTACGTTCCCTCCTTCTTCCTACGAGCAGTACTTC.

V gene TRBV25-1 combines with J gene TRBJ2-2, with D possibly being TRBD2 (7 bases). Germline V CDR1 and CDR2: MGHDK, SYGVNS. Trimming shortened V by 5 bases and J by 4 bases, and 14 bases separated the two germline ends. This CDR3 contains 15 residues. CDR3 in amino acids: CASSRRGGVTGELFF. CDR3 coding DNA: TGTGCCAGCAGTCGGAGGGGGGGAGTCACCGGGGAGCTGTTTTTT.

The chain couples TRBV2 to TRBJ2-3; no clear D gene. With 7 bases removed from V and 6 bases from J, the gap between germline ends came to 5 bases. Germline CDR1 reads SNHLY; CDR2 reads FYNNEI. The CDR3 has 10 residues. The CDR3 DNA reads TGTGCCAGCAAGGAGGATACGCAGTATTTT. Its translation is CASKEDTQYF.

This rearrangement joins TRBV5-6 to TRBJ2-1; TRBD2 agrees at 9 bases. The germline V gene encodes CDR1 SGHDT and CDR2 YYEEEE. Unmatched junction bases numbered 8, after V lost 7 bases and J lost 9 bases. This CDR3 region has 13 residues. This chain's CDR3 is CASRGSGSGEQFF. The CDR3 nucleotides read TGTGCCAGCCGTGGTAGCGGGAGCGGTGAGCAGTTCTTC.

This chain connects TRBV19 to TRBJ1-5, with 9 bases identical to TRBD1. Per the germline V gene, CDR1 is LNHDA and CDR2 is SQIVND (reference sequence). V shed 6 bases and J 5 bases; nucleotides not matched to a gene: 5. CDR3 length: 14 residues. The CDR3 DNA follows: TGTGCCAGTAGCTTGACAGGGGGGGATCAGCCCCAGCATTTT. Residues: CASSLTGGDQPQHF.

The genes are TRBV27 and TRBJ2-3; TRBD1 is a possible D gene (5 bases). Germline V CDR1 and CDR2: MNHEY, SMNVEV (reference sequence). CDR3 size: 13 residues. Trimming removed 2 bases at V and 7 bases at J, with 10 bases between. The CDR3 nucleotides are TGTGCCAGCAGTTTAAAACCGGACAATACGCAGTATTTT. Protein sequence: CASSLKPDNTQYF.

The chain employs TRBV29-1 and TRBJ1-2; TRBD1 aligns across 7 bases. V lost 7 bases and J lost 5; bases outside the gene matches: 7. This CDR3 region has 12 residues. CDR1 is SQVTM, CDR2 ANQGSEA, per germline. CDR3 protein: CSAWDSQYGYTF. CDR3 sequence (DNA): TGCAGCGCTTGGGACAGTCAATATGGCTACACCTTC.

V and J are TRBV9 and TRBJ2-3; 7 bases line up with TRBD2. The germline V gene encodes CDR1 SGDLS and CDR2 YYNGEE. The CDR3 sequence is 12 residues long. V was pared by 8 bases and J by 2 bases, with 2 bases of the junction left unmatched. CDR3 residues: CASTSDTDTQYF. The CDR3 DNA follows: TGTGCCAGTACTAGCGACACAGATACGCAGTATTTT. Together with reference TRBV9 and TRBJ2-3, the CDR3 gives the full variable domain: DSGVTQTPKHLITATGQRVTLRCSPRSGDLSVYWYQQSLDQGLQFLIQYYNGEERAKGNILERFSAQQFPDLHSELNLSSLELGDSALYFCASTSDTDTQYFGPGTRLTVL.

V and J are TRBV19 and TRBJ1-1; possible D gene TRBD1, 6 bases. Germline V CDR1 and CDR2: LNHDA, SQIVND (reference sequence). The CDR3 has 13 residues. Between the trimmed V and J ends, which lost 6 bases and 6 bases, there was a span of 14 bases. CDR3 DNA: TGTGCCAGTAGCAGACAGGAAGGGCCTGAAGCTTTCTTT. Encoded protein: CASSRQEGPEAFF.

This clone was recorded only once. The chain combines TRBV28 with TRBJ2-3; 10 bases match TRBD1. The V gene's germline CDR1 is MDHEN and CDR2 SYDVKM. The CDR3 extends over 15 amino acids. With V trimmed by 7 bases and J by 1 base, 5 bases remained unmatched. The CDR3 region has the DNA TGTGCCAGCACATCCGGGACAGGGGGCACAGATACGCAGTATTTT. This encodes CASTSGTGGTDTQYF. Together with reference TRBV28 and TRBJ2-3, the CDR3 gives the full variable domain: DVKVTQSSRYLVKRTGEKVFLECVQDMDHENMFWYRQDPGLGLRLIYFSYDVKMKEKGDIPEGYSVSREKKERFSLILESASTNQTSMYLCASTSGTGGTDTQYFGPGTRLTVL.

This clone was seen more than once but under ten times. The CDR3 here is CSVTQGGEKLFF. For the CDR3, the DNA is TGCAGCGTCACCCAGGGTGGAGAAAAACTGTTTTTT. The gene calls are TRBV29-1 and TRBJ1-4; TRBD1 might be the D (5 bases). V dropped 6 bases and J dropped 8 bases, with 13 bases sitting between them. The CDR3 spans 12 residues. Germline V lookup: CDR1 SQVTM, CDR2 ANQGSEA.

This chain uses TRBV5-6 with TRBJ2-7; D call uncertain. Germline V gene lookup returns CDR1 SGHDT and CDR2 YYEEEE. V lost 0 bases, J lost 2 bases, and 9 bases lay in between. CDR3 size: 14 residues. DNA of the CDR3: TGTGCCAGCAGCTTGGTAAGCGCGACCTACGAGCAGTACTTC. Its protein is CASSLVSATYEQYF.